The text below deals with one T cell receptor beta chain. The V end was cut by 0 bases, the J end by 0 bases, with 7 bases between. Looked up from germline, CDR1 is LGHNA and CDR2 is YSLEER. There are 15 residues in the CDR3. Noted treatment: about 20 received Ad26.COV2.S at low or high dose, single or two shots; roughly 5 received placebo; per-sample allocation not given. At day 63 after the first vaccine or placebo injection, samples were drawn. An Ad26 vector was used to express Wuhan-strain SARS-CoV-2 spike as the vaccine. This record comes from a study of Ad26.COV2.S vaccination and SARS-CoV-2 variants. Overall study context: Donor participated within the Ad26.COV2.S arm of the COV1001 trial.

TCRdb's copy holds only in-frame clones and misses some; the assay was immunoSEQ multiplex PCR. Of around 300,000 clones in the sample, about 88% were seen once. The sequence was obtained from a person aged 18-65 years who received the Ad26.COV2.S COVID-19 vaccine or a placebo. Sample: peripheral blood, taken in a trial of Ad26.COV2.S vaccine versus placebo. The rearrangement links TRBV4-3 to TRBJ2-3; D is ambiguous. CDR3 protein: CASSQELVSTDTQYF. CDR3 DNA: TGCGCCAGCAGCCAAGAGCTCGTAAGCACAGATACGCAGTATTTT.